The 29 T cell receptor beta chains presented below share a single source sample, sequenced in a study of CD8+CD57+ T cells in acquired aplastic anemia. The study profiled TCR beta VDJ and CDR3 using genomic DNA as template. TCRdb re-called the reads with MiXCR, one entry per CDR3 protein. The sample records roughly 86,000 distinct CDR3 sequences, approximately 45% being singletons. Sample: sorted CD4+, CD8+, or CD8+CD57+ T cells (not recorded which) from PBMCs. Every receptor here comes from a human donor in good health, serving as a control.

This clonotype was detected many times. The CDR3 loop reads CSVETDRGVQETQHF. CDR3 DNA sequence: TGCAGCGTTGAGACGGACAGGGGAGTTCAAGAGACCCAGCATTTT. The chain is built from TRBV29-1 and TRBJ1-5, with TRBD1 matching over 9 bases. CDR3 length: 15 amino acids. Germline assignment: CDR1 SQVTM and CDR2 ANQGSEA. V lost 3 bases, J lost 11 bases, and 14 bases stayed unmatched.

On this clonotype: A much larger clone lies one base from this, so it may be a read error. The J gene is TRBJ2-2, the V gene TRBV20-1; 8 nucleotides align to TRBD2. The CDR3 contains 14 residues. CDR1 and CDR2 from the germline V gene are DFQATT and SNEGSKA (reference sequence). The CDR3 bases are TGCGGTGCAAAGAGCGGGAGAGACACCGGGGAGCTGTTTTTT. Its protein product is CGAKSGRDTGELFF.

This sequence joins TRBV6-4 and TRBJ2-1, with D perhaps TRBD1 or TRBD2 (6 bases each). The germline CDR1 and CDR2 sequences are MRHNA and SNTAGT. V was shortened by 2 bases and J by 7 bases, with 15 bases between the two germline ends. The CDR3 is 15 residues long. CDR3 protein: CASSDPTGGSNEQFF. The CDR3 DNA follows: TGTGCCAGCAGTGACCCAACCGGGGGCTCTAATGAGCAGTTCTTC.

This clonotype has at least ten counts. The J gene is TRBJ1-2, the V gene TRBV15; 10 bases agree with TRBD1. The CDR3 consists of 15 residues. The germline CDR1 and CDR2 sequences are LNHNV and YYDKDF (reference sequence). V was clipped by 4 bases and J by 6 bases; unmatched bases: 8. Written as DNA, the CDR3 is TGTGCCACCAGCATCTTTCGGACAGGGGGACATGGCTACACCTTC. Its translation: CATSIFRTGGHGYTF.

This chain connects TRBV5-6 to TRBJ1-2; TRBD1 agrees at 7 bases. From germline, CDR1 is SGHDT and CDR2 YYEEEE. Germline trimming cut 4 bases from V and 5 bases from J; bases unmatched to any gene: 8. The CDR3 has 14 amino acids. The CDR3 sequence is CASSPGQERYGYTF. The DNA for the CDR3 is TGTGCCAGCAGCCCCGGACAGGAAAGGTATGGCTACACCTTC.

This sequence joins TRBV2 and TRBJ2-7; D is possibly TRBD2 (5 bases). Germline V gene data show CDR1 as SNHLY and CDR2 as FYNNEI. V was trimmed by 5 bases and J by 2 bases, leaving 13 bases between them. CDR3 length: 14 amino acids. Here the CDR3 reads CASSLVAGTYEQYF. In nucleotides, the CDR3 is TGTGCCAGCAGTTTAGTGGCGGGCACCTACGAGCAGTACTTC. The whole variable domain, filled in from reference TRBV2 and TRBJ2-7, reads EPEVTQTPSHQVTQMGQEVILRCVPISNHLYFYWYRQILGQKVEFLVSFYNNEISEKSEIFDDQFSVERPDGSNFTLKIRSTKLEDSAMYFCASSLVAGTYEQYFGPGTRLTVT.

The rearrangement links TRBV15 to TRBJ1-2, with 8 bases aligning to TRBD1. Trimming removed 3 bases from V and 8 bases from J; junction bases left unmatched: 8. Germline lookup yields CDR1 LNHNV and CDR2 YYDKDF (reference sequence). The CDR3 consists of 14 residues. CDR3 region: CATSSWADREGYTF. As DNA, the CDR3 is TGTGCCACCAGCAGTTGGGCGGACAGGGAGGGCTACACCTTC.

For this clonotype: A much larger clone is a single base away; this may be a read error. The chain employs TRBV7-2 and TRBJ1-1, with a possible D match to TRBD1 (5 bases). CDR1 is SGHTA, CDR2 FQGNSA, per germline. The CDR3 sequence is 11 residues long. Trimming left V 6 bases short and J 8 bases short, with 10 bases between. CDR3 sequence: CASSSGAEAFF. The CDR3 DNA reads TGTGCCAGCAGTTCCGGGGCAGAAGCTTTCTTT.

This clonotype came up a few times. The chain recombines TRBV27 with TRBJ2-1; possibly TRBD1 for D (5 bases). The CDR3 loop spans 13 amino acids. Trimming cost V 5 bases and J 4 bases, with 9 bases left between them. Germline V gene lookup returns CDR1 MNHEY and CDR2 SMNVEV (reference sequence). The CDR3 here is CASSGALYNEQFF. CDR3 coding DNA: TGTGCCAGCAGTGGGGCCCTTTACAATGAGCAGTTCTTC.

This clonotype was found a few times. The chain employs TRBV12-5 and TRBJ2-3; D not certain. This CDR3 contains 12 residues. Trimming stripped 0 bases from V and 2 bases from J, with 0 bases between. Looked up from germline, CDR1 is LGHNT and CDR2 is FRNRAP. In DNA, the CDR3 is TGTGCTAGTGGTTTGGTCACAGATACGCAGTATTTT. It yields the protein CASGLVTDTQYF.

The gene calls are TRBV19 and TRBJ1-4; no definite D call. The germline V and J ends were trimmed by 3 bases and 5 bases, with 13 bases remaining between them. Per the germline V gene, CDR1 is LNHDA and CDR2 is SQIVND (reference sequence). The CDR3 has 15 residues. The CDR3 loop is CASSIAGIQNEKLFF. The CDR3 DNA reads as TGTGCCAGTAGTATCGCCGGGATCCAAAATGAAAAACTGTTTTTT.

The rearrangement joins TRBV6-1 to TRBJ2-5; perhaps TRBD2 as D (5 bases). CDR3 length: 12 amino acids. CDR1 and CDR2 from the germline V gene are MNHNS and SASEGT. Trimming removed 7 bases at V and 7 bases at J, with 13 bases between. CDR3 sequence: CASTKASGTQYF. CDR3 sequence (DNA): TGTGCCAGCACAAAGGCCAGCGGGACCCAGTACTTC.

The chain links TRBV2 to TRBJ2-7; the D gene could be TRBD1 or TRBD2 (6 bases each). Germline V lookup: CDR1 SNHLY, CDR2 FYNNEI. CDR3 size: 13 residues. V dropped 3 bases and J dropped 7 bases, with 13 bases sitting between them. The CDR3 nucleotides are TGTGCCAGCAGTGACAGGGGTGGGGGGGAGCAGTACTTC. Amino acids: CASSDRGGGEQYF.

The gene calls are TRBV10-3 and TRBJ1-1; 7 bases line up with TRBD1. This CDR3 is 14 amino acids long. Germline values: CDR1 ENHRY, CDR2 SYGVKD. The trim removed 7 bases at V and 1 base at J, leaving 6 bases unmatched. The CDR3 reads CAIKLTGSNTEAFF. The CDR3 nucleotides are TGTGCCATCAAGCTGACAGGGTCGAACACTGAAGCTTTCTTT.

The rearrangement links TRBV7-2 to TRBJ2-1, with 11 bases matching TRBD1. The CDR3 length is 15 residues. The germline CDR1 and CDR2 sequences are SGHTA and FQGNSA. V lost 6 bases to trimming and J lost 9 bases; unmatched junction nucleotides: 10. CDR3 region: CASSSDRGRDREQFF. The DNA of the CDR3 is TGTGCCAGCAGTTCGGACAGGGGGCGAGATCGTGAGCAGTTCTTC.

The rearrangement joins TRBV13 to TRBJ1-2, with D perhaps matching TRBD1 (6 bases). The V gene's germline CDR1 is PRHDT and CDR2 FYEKMQ (reference sequence). This CDR3 has 14 amino acids. The V and J ends lost 0 bases and 3 bases respectively, with 8 bases between them. CDR3 region: CASSLGRTDYGYTF. In nucleotides, the CDR3 is TGTGCCAGCAGCTTAGGCCGGACAGACTATGGCTACACCTTC.

This chain links TRBV25-1 with TRBJ2-3; D is possibly TRBD2 (5 bases). Trimming shortened V by 4 bases and J by 5 bases, and 19 bases separated the two germline ends. Germline V gives CDR1 MGHDK, CDR2 SYGVNS. The CDR3 totals 16 residues. The CDR3 protein is CASSALAESPLDTQYF. The CDR3 DNA reads as TGTGCCAGCAGTGCCCTAGCAGAGAGCCCTCTAGATACGCAGTATTTT.

This clonotype has a count of ten or more. The gene calls are TRBV2 and TRBJ2-7; the D gene is possibly TRBD2 (5 bases). V lost 2 bases, J lost 4 bases, and 6 bases lay in between. The CDR3 has 12 residues. Germline V CDR1 and CDR2: SNHLY, FYNNEI. The CDR3 sequence: CASSERGYEQYF. CDR3 in DNA: TGTGCCAGCAGTGAACGGGGTTACGAGCAGTACTTC.

The chain couples TRBV12-3 or TRBV12-4 to TRBJ2-1; the D is unclear. Trimming cost V 1 base and J 0 bases, with 16 bases left between them. The CDR3 length is 18 residues. CDR3 residues: CASSLGWTPRVSYNEQFF. The CDR3, as DNA: TGTGCCAGCAGTTTAGGGTGGACCCCTAGGGTCTCCTACAATGAGCAGTTCTTC.

The chain employs TRBV5-8 and TRBJ2-7, with no clear D. CDR1 and CDR2 from the germline V gene are SGHTS and YDEGEE. V shed 0 bases and J shed 2 bases, with 6 bases lying between them. This CDR3 has 13 residues. The CDR3 DNA is TGTGCCAGCAGCTTGGGGCGGACCTACGAGCAGTACTTC. Translating it yields CASSLGRTYEQYF.

V and J are TRBV2 and TRBJ1-1, with a weak D call TRBD1 (6 bases). This CDR3 region has 14 residues. The germline V gene has CDR1 SNHLY and CDR2 FYNNEI. The germline V and J ends were trimmed by 8 bases and 5 bases, with 18 bases remaining between them. In nucleotides, the CDR3 is TGTGCCAGCCATGGAGTCACAGGGCGGACTGAAGCTTTCTTT. This codes for CASHGVTGRTEAFF.

This clonotype was seen ten or more times. The chain links TRBV19 to TRBJ2-3; 7 nucleotides match TRBD1. Trimming cost V 5 bases and J 4 bases; bases outside gene matches: 3. Germline CDR1 and CDR2: LNHDA and SQIVND (reference sequence). The CDR3 is made up of 13 amino acids. As DNA, the CDR3 is TGTGCCAGTAGTCTACAGGGGTCAGATACGCAGTATTTT. It yields the protein CASSLQGSDTQYF.

This clonotype was observed many times. This chain connects TRBV5-1 to TRBJ1-1; maybe TRBD1 (6 bases). Looked up from germline, CDR1 is SGHRS and CDR2 is YFSETQ. The V end was cut by 4 bases, the J end by 6 bases, with 16 bases between. The CDR3 is 14 residues long. The CDR3 DNA reads TGCGCCAGCAGCCCCACCTCCGGGACATCTGAAGCTTTCTTT. This sequence encodes CASSPTSGTSEAFF.

This clonotype occurred many times. The V call is TRBV10-2, the J call TRBJ1-5; 7 bases fit TRBD1. V lost 2 bases, J lost 7 bases, and 8 bases stayed unmatched. The germline CDR1 and CDR2 sequences are WSHSY and SAAADI. CDR3 size: 15 residues. CDR3 sequence reads: CASSEVEQGDQPQHF. CDR3 nucleotide sequence: TGCGCCAGCAGTGAGGTGGAGCAGGGGGACCAGCCCCAGCATTTT.

This chain connects TRBV25-1 to TRBJ1-2; D gene uncertain. The CDR3 totals 14 residues. Germline V gene data show CDR1 as MGHDK and CDR2 as SYGVNS. Trimming took off 1 base at V and 4 bases at J, with 10 bases between the two ends. The CDR3 sequence is CASSEWMVGYGYTF. DNA for the CDR3: TGTGCCAGCAGTGAATGGATGGTGGGCTATGGCTACACCTTC.

This clonotype has more than one count but fewer than ten. The V gene is TRBV2, the J gene TRBJ2-4; 11 bases align to TRBD2. The CDR3 is made up of 19 amino acids. CDR1 is SNHLY and CDR2 is FYNNEI in the germline V gene. Trimming cost V 2 bases and J 0 bases; bases outside gene matches: 9. The CDR3 loop is CASSEFGLAGGLAKNIQYF. In DNA form, the CDR3 reads TGTGCCAGCAGTGAATTCGGGCTAGCGGGGGGACTAGCCAAAAACATTCAGTACTTC.

This clonotype has at least ten counts. The chain employs TRBV7-9 and TRBJ1-1; a possible D gene is TRBD1 (6 bases). The germline V and J ends were trimmed by 3 bases and 11 bases, with 25 bases remaining between them. Germline lookup yields CDR1 SEHNR and CDR2 FQNEAQ (reference sequence). The CDR3 consists of 16 residues. The CDR3 DNA follows: TGTGCCAGCAGCTTGCCACAGGGTTTGATTACTCGCAGGGCTTTCTTT. Protein: CASSLPQGLITRRAFF.

The chain has TRBV11-2 and TRBJ1-2, with D maybe TRBD1 (5 bases). This CDR3 region has 14 residues. V gave up 7 bases and J gave up 0 bases, with 12 bases separating them. The germline V gene encodes CDR1 SGHAT and CDR2 FQNNGV. The CDR3 sequence: CASNAGPANYGYTF. DNA of the CDR3: TGTGCCAGCAACGCGGGACCCGCTAACTATGGCTACACCTTC.

This clonotype was seen at least ten times. The gene calls are TRBV12-3 or TRBV12-4 and TRBJ1-5; the D is unclear. The CDR3 is 14 amino acids. V lost 3 bases to trimming and J lost 3 bases, with 9 bases between them. This CDR3 reads CASSLGGYNQPQHF. The CDR3, as DNA: TGTGCCAGCAGTTTGGGCGGCTACAATCAGCCCCAGCATTTT.